This T cell receptor (beta chain) was profiled in a study of T cell repertoires in cytomegalovirus infection (dated by TCRdb to between 2018 and 2020). For the study in its entirety: Peptide stimulations targeted recently identified HLA-C-restricted CMV epitopes, whose presentation resists viral immunomodulation, together with well-studied HLA-B-restricted epitopes. The HLA type of each donor mattered for the analysis, because public TCR beta signatures pointed to carriage of CMV infection along with the matching HLA type.

The sample's treatment or condition label, decoded: in vitro stimulation with specific CMV peptide epitopes to enrich CMV-specific T cells. This clonotype was counted many times. The antigen it recognizes is unknown. Base-call qualities are not available, and no considerably larger clone is one nucleotide away. The CDR3 starts with the cysteine, ends with the phenylalanine, and has 16 residues. The entry retains the CDR3 DNA only, 48 bases that are in frame from base 1. The germline V gene (reference sequence) yields SEHNR for CDR1 and FQNEAQ for CDR2. Between the V and J ends, shortened by 1 base and 1 base respectively, the junction contains 12 bases. TCRdb lists the instrument as Illumina HiSeq 1500. Clones were called with MiXCR by TCRdb after fastp trimmed the public reads at Q25, and only in-frame beta chains were retained. Records with the same CDR3 protein are collapsed into one entry carrying the most frequent genes and DNA. The sample table lists roughly 990,000 distinct CDR3 sequences, approximately 30% of them with a count of one. The leading ten clones occupy 13% of the sample.

The investigation overall reported the following: In both this cohort and an independent cohort of under 450 donors, the cumulative frequency of public TCR beta family members distinguished carriers of CMV infection plus the relevant HLA type. The ex vivo response was dominated by HLA-C-restricted CMV-specific TCR beta clonotypes, which also provided the single most frequent clonotype in two of eight donors.

The specimen was cultured CD8+ T cells from PBMCs, collected from culture after CMV antigen stimulation. The sequence derives from a human donor in good health (CMV status not recorded). Some clones in this sample may be carry-over from other donors' samples. The sequence links TRBV7-9 to TRBJ2-3; no D gene call is confident. The CDR3 region has the sequence CASSLVGPRRTDTQYF. Read as DNA, the sequence is TGTGCCAGCAGCTTAGTTGGCCCCCGGCGCACAGATACGCAGTATTTT.